The 6 T cell receptor beta chains reported below all come from one sample, sequenced in a study of identical twins. TCRdb reprocessed the 5' RACE reads via MiXCR and lists one record per CDR3 protein. The sample consists of about 470,000 distinct CDR3 sequences, about 24% of them appearing once. These data are also associated with another study on T cells expressing NK-cell markers.

What was sequenced was CD4+ T cells sorted from blood. The receptors derive from a woman aged 18-35 years in good health.

This chain joins TRBV20-1 and TRBJ2-3, with a weak D call TRBD2 (6 bases). The CDR3 has 14 amino acids. Germline CDR1 reads DFQATT; CDR2 reads SNEGSKA (reference sequence). Trimming cost V 3 bases and J 2 bases, with 12 bases left between them. Here the CDR3 reads CSASKRADTDTQYF. Here the CDR3 DNA reads TGCAGTGCTAGCAAGCGGGCAGACACAGATACGCAGTATTTT.

This clonotype was counted a few times. This sequence joins TRBV7-2 and TRBJ2-7; 8 nucleotides match TRBD2. V lost 5 bases and J lost 4; bases outside the gene matches: 10. The CDR3 extends over 15 amino acids. CDR1 is SGHTA, CDR2 FQGNSA, per germline. CDR3 nucleotides: TGTGCCAGCAGCATTTCCGGACTAGCAGGTTACGAGCAGTACTTC. Translating gives CASSISGLAGYEQYF.

The CDR3 here is CAWSRLRSYEQYF. The DNA for the CDR3 is TGTGCCTGGAGTCGTTTACGCTCCTACGAGCAGTACTTC. This chain links TRBV30 with TRBJ2-7; D is unresolved. Germline loops: CDR1 GTSNPN, CDR2 SVGIG (reference sequence). The V gene lost 2 bases and the J gene lost 0 bases, with 8 bases spanning the gap. This CDR3 is built from 13 residues.

This clonotype was recorded a few times. This rearrangement joins TRBV5-5 to TRBJ2-5; D is undetermined. CDR1 SGHKS and CDR2 YYEKEE come from the germline V gene (reference sequence). This CDR3 region has 14 residues. Between the trimmed V and J ends, which lost 7 bases and 4 bases, there was a span of 17 bases. The CDR3: CASPHQEDRETQYF. CDR3 nucleotide sequence: TGTGCCAGCCCCCACCAAGAGGATAGAGAGACCCAGTACTTC.

This clonotype has just a few counts. This chain connects TRBV6-2 or TRBV6-3 to TRBJ2-1; TRBD2 aligns across 8 bases. Germline CDR1 MNHEY, CDR2 SVGEGT. The CDR3 runs to 14 residues. V lost 6 bases to trimming and J lost 7 bases; unmatched junction nucleotides: 8. The CDR3 here is CASRSGAGVNEQFF. The CDR3 coding sequence is TGTGCCAGCAGAAGTGGAGCGGGGGTGAATGAGCAGTTCTTC.

The chain has TRBV7-6 and TRBJ2-1; D not resolved. Looked up from germline, CDR1 is SGHVS and CDR2 is FNYEAQ. There are 15 residues in the CDR3. V was cut by 4 bases and J by 3 bases, with 13 bases left in between. CDR3: CASSSNARIYNEQFF. The CDR3, as DNA: TGTGCCAGCAGCTCAAACGCCCGGATCTACAATGAGCAGTTCTTC. The full variable domain, in which reference TRBV7-6 and TRBJ2-1 provide the parts outside the CDR3, is GAGVSQSPRYKVTKRGQDVALRCDPISGHVSLYWYRQALGQGPEFLTYFNYEAQQDKSGLPNDRFSAERPEGSISTLTIQRTEQRDSAMYRCASSSNARIYNEQFFGPGTRLTVL.